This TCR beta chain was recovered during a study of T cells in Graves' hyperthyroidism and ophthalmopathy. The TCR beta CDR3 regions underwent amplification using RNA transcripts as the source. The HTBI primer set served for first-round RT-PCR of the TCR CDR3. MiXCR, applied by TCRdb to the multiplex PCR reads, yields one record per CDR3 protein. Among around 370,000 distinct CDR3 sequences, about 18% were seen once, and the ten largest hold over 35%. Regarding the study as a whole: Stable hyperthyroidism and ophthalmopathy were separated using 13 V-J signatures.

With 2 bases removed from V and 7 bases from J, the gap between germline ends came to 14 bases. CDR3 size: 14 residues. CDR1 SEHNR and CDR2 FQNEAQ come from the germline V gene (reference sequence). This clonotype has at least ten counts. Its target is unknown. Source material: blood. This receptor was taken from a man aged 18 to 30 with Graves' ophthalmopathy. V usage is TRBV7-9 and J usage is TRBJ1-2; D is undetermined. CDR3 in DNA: TGTGCCAGCAGCTTACCGACTGCTACTGGTGGCTACACCTTC. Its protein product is CASSLPTATGGYTF.